A single sample gave rise to the 23 T cell receptor beta chains below, sequenced in a study of blood T cells in healthy people across ages. Next came a second PCR, run for about 6 to 11 cycles, which used a sample-barcoded 5' primer along with a J-beta primer mix. TCRdb re-called the 5' RACE reads through MiXCR, storing one row per CDR3 protein. The sample yields about 2 million distinct CDR3 sequences, 40% to 55% seen once. The sequenced material came from blood. These TCRs come from a woman aged 40-49 years in good health.

This clonotype was counted a few times. The V gene is TRBV5-1, the J gene TRBJ2-4; D is unclear. The CDR3 consists of 14 residues. Looked up from germline, CDR1 is SGHRS and CDR2 is YFSETQ. Trimming removed 2 bases at V and 14 bases at J, with 20 bases between. The CDR3 sequence is CASSLGSADVRKYF. The CDR3 DNA sequence: TGCGCCAGCAGCTTAGGATCCGCGGACGTCCGGAAGTACTTC.

The chain is built from TRBV5-1 and TRBJ2-7; D is unresolved. Germline CDR1 is SGHRS and CDR2 is YFSETQ. Deletions cut 1 base from V and 0 bases from J, with 14 bases between. The length of the CDR3 is 16 residues. The CDR3 nucleotides read TGCGCCAGCAGCTTGACCGGTTTAAGAAGCTCCTACGAGCAGTACTTC. Its translation is CASSLTGLRSSYEQYF.

The rearrangement links TRBV20-1 to TRBJ2-4, with D perhaps TRBD2 (6 bases). Germline values: CDR1 DFQATT, CDR2 SNEGSKA (reference sequence). V was shortened by 3 bases and J by 9 bases, with 9 bases between the two germline ends. The CDR3 is 11 amino acids. In DNA, the CDR3 is TGCAGTGCTAGGGTCGGGGGCATTCAGTACTTC. Translating gives CSARVGGIQYF.

The chain combines TRBV28 with TRBJ2-7, with 12 positions matching TRBD1. The CDR3 loop spans 16 amino acids. The germline gives CDR1 MDHEN, CDR2 SYDVKM. Trimming took 5 bases from V and 7 from J; bases not matched to a gene: 12. The CDR3 spells CASSPAGTGGGDEQYF. The CDR3 region has the DNA TGTGCCAGCAGTCCAGCCGGGACAGGGGGCGGAGATGAGCAGTACTTC.

The chain combines TRBV28 with TRBJ2-3; 12 bases are a match to TRBD2. The CDR3 has 17 residues. The germline V gene encodes CDR1 MDHEN and CDR2 SYDVKM. The ends lost 6 bases at V and 3 bases at J; junction bases unmatched: 10. The CDR3 spells CASSPLAGGLLTDTQYF. The DNA of the CDR3 is TGTGCCAGCAGCCCACTAGCGGGGGGCCTACTGACAGATACGCAGTATTTT.

This rearrangement joins TRBV5-1 to TRBJ2-7, with 9 nucleotides matching TRBD1. Looked up from germline, CDR1 is SGHRS and CDR2 is YFSETQ. The CDR3 runs to 14 residues. V was clipped by 4 bases and J by 7 bases; unmatched bases: 9. CDR3 bases: TGCGCCAGCAGCGCGGGACAGGGTAACAATGAGCAGTACTTC. Amino acids: CASSAGQGNNEQYF. The entire variable domain, with the rest obtained from reference TRBV5-1 and TRBJ2-7, is as follows: KAGVTQTPRYLIKTRGQQVTLSCSPISGHRSVSWYQQTPGQGLQFLFEYFSETQRNKGNFPGRFSGRQFSNSRSEMNVSTLELGDSALYLCASSAGQGNNEQYFGPGTRLTVT.

This chain connects TRBV9 to TRBJ2-5, with 11 bases aligning to TRBD2. CDR1 SGDLS and CDR2 YYNGEE come from the germline V gene. The junction had 1 base not matched to a gene; V was cut back by 3 bases and J by 0 bases. The CDR3 totals 15 residues. The CDR3 coding sequence is TGTGCCAGCAGCGCGACTAGCGGGGACCAAGAGACCCAGTACTTC. Translating it yields CASSATSGDQETQYF.

CDR3 loop: CASSFAGTAMGEQYF. DNA for the CDR3: TGTGCCAGCAGCTTTGCCGGGACAGCGATGGGGGAGCAGTACTTC. The chain links TRBV5-4 to TRBJ2-7, with 7 bases matching TRBD1. The CDR3 extends over 15 amino acids. Looked up from germline, CDR1 is SGHNT and CDR2 is YYREEE (reference sequence). V trimming: 2 bases; J trimming: 7 bases; junction bases outside the gene matches: 12. Supplemented by reference TRBV5-4 and TRBJ2-7, the full variable domain reads ETGVTQSPTHLIKTRGQQVTLRCSSQSGHNTVSWYQQALGQGPQFIFQYYREEENGRGNFPPRFSGLQFPNYSSELNVNALELDDSALYLCASSFAGTAMGEQYFGPGTRLTVT.

This clonotype was counted between two and nine times. The chain has TRBV24-1 and TRBJ2-3; the D is unclear. V dropped 3 bases and J dropped 3 bases, with 18 bases sitting between them. This CDR3 contains 17 residues. Germline lookup yields CDR1 KGHDR and CDR2 SFDVKD. CDR3 DNA: TGTGCCACCAGTGATCCCTTGCCCGGCCGTAGGACAGATACGCAGTATTTT. Its translation: CATSDPLPGRRTDTQYF.

A few counts support this clonotype. The chain uses TRBV7-2 and TRBJ2-7; D perhaps matches TRBD1 (5 bases). The DNA end favors TRBJ2-5, so the J call may be wrong. Germline CDR1 and CDR2: SGHTA and FQGNSA. The CDR3 runs 15 residues. The CDR3 here is CASSFNTQDRETQYF. CDR3 coding DNA: TGTGCCAGCAGCTTTAATACACAGGACCGGGAGACCCAGTACTTC.

This clonotype was seen more than once but under ten times. The rearrangement links TRBV20-1 to TRBJ2-3; TRBD2 matches at 7 bases. With V trimmed by 5 bases and J by 6 bases, 8 bases remained unmatched. Germline lookup yields CDR1 DFQATT and CDR2 SNEGSKA (reference sequence). CDR3 length equals 13 residues. Here the CDR3 reads CSAHNGGGDTQYF. The CDR3 nucleotides read TGCAGTGCTCACAATGGGGGGGGTGATACGCAGTATTTT.

Only a few counts were recorded for this clonotype. This chain uses TRBV7-9 with TRBJ2-3; no clear D. Germline V lookup: CDR1 SEHNR, CDR2 FQNEAQ (reference sequence). The V end lost 5 bases, the J end lost 7 bases, and 7 bases lay between the germline ends. The CDR3 loop spans 11 amino acids. CDR3 residues: CASSHSHTQYF. In nucleotides, the CDR3 is TGTGCCAGCAGCCACTCCCATACGCAGTATTTT.

The V gene is TRBV12-5, the J gene TRBJ2-1; 8 positions agree with TRBD1. The germline CDR1 and CDR2 sequences are LGHNT and FRNRAP. The CDR3 is 17 amino acids. V was clipped by 3 bases and J by 5 bases; unmatched bases: 12. CDR3 region: CASGFITGQGTHNEQFF. The CDR3 nucleotides are TGTGCTAGTGGTTTTATTACAGGACAGGGAACCCACAATGAGCAGTTCTTC. The whole variable domain, filled in from reference TRBV12-5 and TRBJ2-1, reads DARVTQTPRHKVTEMGQEVTMRCQPILGHNTVFWYRQTMMQGLELLAYFRNRAPLDDSGMPKDRFSAEMPDATLATLKIQPSEPRDSAVYFCASGFITGQGTHNEQFFGPGTRLTVL.

This clonotype was counted only a few times. The chain combines TRBV9 with TRBJ1-4; perhaps TRBD1 as D (5 bases). V shed 0 bases and J shed 7 bases, with 10 bases lying between them. The CDR3 totals 14 residues. The germline CDR1 and CDR2 sequences are SGDLS and YYNGEE. This CDR3 is CASSVGTMSEKLFF. CDR3 sequence (DNA): TGTGCCAGCAGCGTAGGGACAATGTCTGAAAAACTGTTTTTT. Variable domain in full (rest from reference TRBV9 and TRBJ1-4): DSGVTQTPKHLITATGQRVTLRCSPRSGDLSVYWYQQSLDQGLQFLIQYYNGEERAKGNILERFSAQQFPDLHSELNLSSLELGDSALYFCASSVGTMSEKLFFGSGTQLSVL.

The chain has TRBV5-1 and TRBJ2-5; the D call may be TRBD1 or TRBD2 (5 bases each). CDR3 length equals 16 residues. Germline CDR1 reads SGHRS; CDR2 reads YFSETQ. Trimming left V 0 bases short and J 8 bases short, with 20 bases between. CDR3 sequence reads: CASSLGAAGTEETQYF. CDR3 nucleotide sequence: TGCGCCAGCAGCTTGGGGGCGGCCGGGACCGAGGAAACCCAGTACTTC. Filled out from reference TRBV5-1 and TRBJ2-5, the complete variable domain reads KAGVTQTPRYLIKTRGQQVTLSCSPISGHRSVSWYQQTPGQGLQFLFEYFSETQRNKGNFPGRFSGRQFSNSRSEMNVSTLELGDSALYLCASSLGAAGTEETQYFGPGTRLLVL.

The rearrangement uses TRBV4-3 and TRBJ1-5; no definite D call. There are 15 residues in the CDR3. Trimming left V 0 bases short and J 9 bases short, with 15 bases between. The germline gives CDR1 LGHNA, CDR2 YSLEER. The CDR3 DNA is TGCGCCAGCAGCCAAGATTCGGGCAGGACTCGGCCCCAGCATTTT. Protein product: CASSQDSGRTRPQHF.

The DNA of the CDR3 is TGTGCCAGCAGCGTAGGGTCCGGGGTGGGGGACACTGAAGCTTTCTTT. As protein: CASSVGSGVGDTEAFF. This chain connects TRBV9 to TRBJ1-1; D is possibly TRBD1 (5 bases). V lost 0 bases and J lost 3, with 15 bases in between. There are 16 residues in the CDR3. Germline CDR1 is SGDLS and CDR2 is YYNGEE.

This chain links TRBV10-3 with TRBJ1-2, with D possibly matching TRBD1 (5 bases). This CDR3 is built from 13 residues. From germline, CDR1 is ENHRY and CDR2 SYGVKD. V lost 10 bases and J lost 4, with 16 bases in between. The CDR3: CANGQGEGYGYTF. The CDR3 bases are TGTGCCAACGGGCAGGGAGAGGGCTATGGCTACACCTTC.

This clonotype came up a few times. The chain is built from TRBV28 and TRBJ2-7, with 8 bases matching TRBD2. Germline assignment: CDR1 MDHEN and CDR2 SYDVKM. The CDR3 is 17 residues long. Losses at the gene ends were 1 base for V and 0 bases for J; bases not matched to a gene: 8. The CDR3 DNA reads as TGTGCCAGCAGTTTATCTGCGGGGGGATTGAGCTCCTACGAGCAGTACTTC. It yields the protein CASSLSAGGLSSYEQYF. Variable domain in full (rest from reference TRBV28 and TRBJ2-7): DVKVTQSSRYLVKRTGEKVFLECVQDMDHENMFWYRQDPGLGLRLIYFSYDVKMKEKGDIPEGYSVSREKKERFSLILESASTNQTSMYLCASSLSAGGLSSYEQYFGPGTRLTVT.

This rearrangement joins TRBV28 to TRBJ2-7; 9 positions agree with TRBD1. Trimming removed 6 bases from V and 6 bases from J; junction bases left unmatched: 12. Germline CDR1 reads MDHEN; CDR2 reads SYDVKM. CDR3 length equals 15 residues. CDR3 residues: CASSSPQGAGSEQYF. The CDR3 DNA reads TGTGCCAGCAGCTCCCCACAGGGGGCTGGTAGCGAGCAGTACTTC.

The gene calls are TRBV5-4 and TRBJ1-2; no firm D call. This CDR3 has 17 amino acids. The V end was cut by 0 bases, the J end by 0 bases, with 15 bases between. Germline-derived CDR1 and CDR2 are SGHNT and YYREEE (reference sequence). The CDR3 reads CASSLAGLDGTNYGYTF. The CDR3 region has the DNA TGTGCCAGCAGCTTGGCGGGTTTGGACGGAACTAACTATGGCTACACCTTC.

J is TRBJ2-5 and V is TRBV6-6; 8 bases fit TRBD1. The V segment lost 4 bases and the J segment 1 base; nucleotides outside the gene matches: 11. CDR3 length: 17 amino acids. Germline CDR1 is MNHNY and CDR2 is SVGAGI (reference sequence). The DNA of the CDR3 is TGTGCCAGCAGTTCCGACAGGGGCGGAGGAGGCCAAGAGACCCAGTACTTC. This encodes CASSSDRGGGGQETQYF.

This clonotype was seen once. This chain uses TRBV2 with TRBJ2-3; the D is unclear. The CDR3 contains 13 residues. Deletions cut 10 bases from V and 3 bases from J, with 14 bases between. Germline CDR1 and CDR2: SNHLY and FYNNEI. DNA of the CDR3: TGTGCCACACACACCATAAAGACAGATACGCAGTATTTT. This gives the protein CATHTIKTDTQYF.